The rows below give T cell receptor beta chains drawn from one sample of a study of Graves' ophthalmopathy and Graves' hyperthyroidism. TCRdb used MiXCR to reprocess the multiplex PCR reads, holding one entry per CDR3 protein. Among under 60,000 distinct CDR3 sequences listed, approximately 50% were seen once. The sequenced sample consisted of peripheral blood. Receptors originate from an adult woman with Graves' ophthalmopathy. Each CDR3 is given with its conserved first and last residue. Fields, in order: V gene, D gene, clone size, J gene, CDR3 protein, CDR3 DNA. The D gene is left open where the match is weak. Clone size is shown for a subset of rows, as once, few, many or a class of expanded clone.

TRBV6-1	TRBD1	many	TRBJ2-1	CASSERAGGQEQFF	TGTGCCAGCAGTGAACGGGCAGGGGGCCAAGAGCAGTTCTTC
TRBV5-8	TRBD2	many	TRBJ2-3	CASSPWAGEATDTQYF	TGTGCCAGCAGCCCCTGGGCGGGGGAGGCCACAGATACGCAGTATTTT
TRBV19	TRBD2	NA	TRBJ2-5	CASRVLGTTQGETQYF	TGTGCCAGTAGGGTACTGGGGACTACCCAAGGAGAGACCCAGTACTTC
TRBV6-4	NA	many	TRBJ2-2	CASSDSGTTGELFF	TGTGCCAGCAGTGACTCCGGGACCACCGGGGAGCTGTTTTTT
TRBV6-4	TRBD2	NA	TRBJ2-7	CASSDSSAGELYF	TGTGCCAGCAGTGACTCGTCGGCGGGGGAGCTGTACTTC
TRBV7-9	NA	NA	TRBJ2-6	CASSLGIDGTSGANVLTF	TGTGCCAGCAGCTTGGGGATTGACGGGACCTCTGGGGCCAACGTCCTGACTTTC
TRBV20-1	NA	NA	TRBJ1-2	CSAPSEGFGGYAF	TGCAGTGCCCCAAGTGAGGGATTCGGGGGCTACGCCTTC
TRBV20-1	TRBD2	NA	TRBJ2-7	CSAPGLVRYEQYF	TGCAGTGCCCCGGGACTAGTACGTTACGAGCAGTACTTC
TRBV12-3/TRBV12-4	NA	many	TRBJ1-1	CASSFQPGGTEAFF	TGTGCCAGCAGTTTTCAACCAGGAGGCACTGAAGCTTTCTTT
TRBV20-1	NA	NA	TRBJ1-4	CSASGLENGKLFF	TGCAGTGCCTCCGGGTTGGAGAATGGAAAACTGTTTTTT
TRBV19	NA	many	TRBJ2-7	CASSTYPGEQYF	TGTGCCAGTAGTACATACCCCGGGGAGCAGTACTTC
TRBV13	TRBD2	NA	TRBJ2-1	CASSPGTSGIRDTQFF	TGTGCCAGCAGCCCCGGGACTAGCGGGATTAGAGATACGCAGTTCTTC
TRBV20-1	NA	medium-sized	TRBJ2-5	CSARVQETQYF	TGCAGTGCTAGAGTTCAAGAGACCCAGTACTTC
TRBV7-6	NA	few	TRBJ1-1	CASSLEGGDGPMNTEAFF	TGTGCCAGCAGCTTAGAGGGGGGGGACGGACCCATGAACACTGAAGCTTTCTTT
TRBV29-1	TRBD2	many	TRBJ2-1	CSVTSEYNEQFF	TGCAGCGTTACTAGCGAGTACAATGAGCAGTTCTTC
TRBV19	TRBD2	many	TRBJ2-7	CASSIQPPGAGAGAYEQYF	TGTGCCAGTAGTATCCAACCCCCTGGGGCAGGAGCGGGGGCCTACGAGCAGTACTTC
TRBV30	TRBD2	many	TRBJ2-1	CAWSGLAGGNEQFF	TGTGCCTGGAGTGGACTAGCGGGAGGAAATGAGCAGTTCTTC
TRBV5-1	NA	many	TRBJ2-3	CASSSAGPMPDTQYF	TGCGCCAGCAGCTCGGCGGGACCTATGCCAGATACGCAGTATTTT
TRBV20-1	NA	many	TRBJ2-4	CSVTGLGGNIQYF	TGCAGTGTGACGGGCCTGGGCGGAAACATTCAGTACTTC
TRBV5-1	TRBD1	many	TRBJ1-1	CASSLDYRGAEAFF	TGCGCCAGCAGCTTGGACTACAGGGGAGCTGAAGCTTTCTTT
TRBV7-7	NA	many	TRBJ2-2	CASSKTAGELFF	TGTGCTAGCAGTAAGACGGCCGGGGAGCTGTTTTTT
TRBV11-2	NA	NA	TRBJ1-2	CASSLGGDNQPQHFGDGYTF	NA
TRBV7-9	TRBD2	many	TRBJ2-3	CASSPAGTSSDTQYF	TGTGCCAGCAGCCCAGCCGGGACTAGTTCTGATACGCAGTATTTT
TRBV4-1	NA	many	TRBJ2-4	CASSQVSGQIAKNIQYF	TGCGCCAGCAGCCAAGTATCAGGACAGATAGCCAAAAACATTCAGTACTTC
TRBV27	NA	NA	TRBJ2-1	CASSLESPSESYNEQFF	TGTGCCAGCAGTTTAGAGTCCCCCTCGGAGTCCTACAATGAGCAGTTCTTC
TRBV7-8	NA	NA	TRBJ2-3	CDSSLGWVGTGTDTQYF	TGTGACAGCAGCTTAGGATGGGTGGGGACGGGAACAGATACGCAGTATTTT
TRBV20-1	TRBD2	many	TRBJ2-7	CSARESTSVTYEQYF	TGCAGTGCTAGAGAGAGCACTAGCGTGACCTACGAGCAGTACTTC
TRBV7-2	NA	NA	TRBJ1-5	CASSLGLAGANGHF	TGTGCCAGCAGCCTGGGACTAGCGGGGGCGAATGGGCATTTT
TRBV20-1	TRBD2	NA	TRBJ2-1	CSARDRRLALNEQFF	TGCAGTGCTAGGGATCGGAGACTAGCGCTCAATGAGCAGTTCTTC
TRBV7-2	NA	few	TRBJ2-2	CASSPAGAGELFF	TGTGCCAGCAGCCCCGCTGGGGCCGGGGAGCTGTTTTTT
TRBV7-2	TRBD2	NA	TRBJ2-1	CASSLDRPLSGRADYNEQFF	TGTGCCAGCAGCTTAGACCGGCCCCTTAGCGGGAGGGCCGACTACAATGAGCAGTTCTTC
TRBV7-8	NA	many	TRBJ2-5	CASSYTRKKREIAETQYF	TGTGCCAGCAGTTACACCAGAAAAAAACGGGAGATCGCGGAGACCCAGTACTTC
TRBV7-2	NA	NA	TRBJ2-7	CASTLGRPIYEQYF	TGTGCCAGCACCCTTGGCCGGCCTATCTACGAGCAGTACTTC
TRBV6-1	NA	NA	TRBJ2-7	CAGSDGPLDEQYF	TGTGCCGGCAGTGACGGTCCGCTCGACGAGCAGTACTTC
TRBV9	TRBD2	NA	TRBJ2-2	CASRGGGTSLGELFF	TGTGCCAGCAGGGGGGGGGGGACGTCCCTGGGGGAGCTGTTTTTT
TRBV5-1	NA	many	TRBJ1-1	CASSPRARGPNTEAFF	TGCGCCAGCAGCCCACGCGCCCGGGGTCCGAACACTGAAGCTTTCTTT
TRBV6-4	NA	few	TRBJ2-3	CASSGANTDTQYF	TGTGCCAGCAGTGGAGCGAACACGGATACGCAGTATTTT
TRBV5-1	NA	many	TRBJ2-5	CASAPGVGETQYF	TGCGCCAGCGCTCCCGGGGTCGGGGAGACCCAGTACTTC